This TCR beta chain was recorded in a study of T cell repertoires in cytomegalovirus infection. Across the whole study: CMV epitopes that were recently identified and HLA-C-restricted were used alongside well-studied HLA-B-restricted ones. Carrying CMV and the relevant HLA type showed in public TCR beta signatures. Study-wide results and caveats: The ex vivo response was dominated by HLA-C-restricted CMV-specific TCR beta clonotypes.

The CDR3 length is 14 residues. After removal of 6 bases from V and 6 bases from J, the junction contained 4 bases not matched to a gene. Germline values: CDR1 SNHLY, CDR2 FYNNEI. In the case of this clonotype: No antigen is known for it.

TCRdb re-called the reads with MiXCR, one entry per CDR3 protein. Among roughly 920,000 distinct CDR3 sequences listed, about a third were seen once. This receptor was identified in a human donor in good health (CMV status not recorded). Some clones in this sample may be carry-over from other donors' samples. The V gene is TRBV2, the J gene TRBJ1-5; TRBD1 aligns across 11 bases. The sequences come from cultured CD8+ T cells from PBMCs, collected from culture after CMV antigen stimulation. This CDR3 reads CASRDRGPSQPQHF. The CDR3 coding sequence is TGTGCCAGCAGGGACAGGGGGCCGAGTCAGCCCCAGCATTTT.